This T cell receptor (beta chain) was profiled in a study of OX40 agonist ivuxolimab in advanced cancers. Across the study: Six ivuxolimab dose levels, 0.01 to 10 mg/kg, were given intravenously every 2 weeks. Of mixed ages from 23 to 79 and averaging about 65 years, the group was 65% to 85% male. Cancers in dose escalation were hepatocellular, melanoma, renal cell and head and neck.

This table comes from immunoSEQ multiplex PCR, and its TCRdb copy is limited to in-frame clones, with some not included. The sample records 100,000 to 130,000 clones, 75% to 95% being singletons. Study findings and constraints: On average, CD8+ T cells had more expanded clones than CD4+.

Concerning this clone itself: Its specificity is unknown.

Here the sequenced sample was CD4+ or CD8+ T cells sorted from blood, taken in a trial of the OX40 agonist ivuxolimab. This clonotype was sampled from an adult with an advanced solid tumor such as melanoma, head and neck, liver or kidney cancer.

The CDR3 spells CASSLWTSGGLQQFF. CDR3 DNA sequence: TGTGCCAGCAGTTTATGGACTAGCGGGGGTTTGCAGCAGTTCTTC. The chain employs TRBV27 and TRBJ2-1; 13 bases map to TRBD2. The V gene's germline CDR1 is MNHEY and CDR2 SMNVEV (reference sequence). The CDR3 contains 15 residues. V dropped 1 base and J dropped 11; count of bases not matched to a gene: 5.